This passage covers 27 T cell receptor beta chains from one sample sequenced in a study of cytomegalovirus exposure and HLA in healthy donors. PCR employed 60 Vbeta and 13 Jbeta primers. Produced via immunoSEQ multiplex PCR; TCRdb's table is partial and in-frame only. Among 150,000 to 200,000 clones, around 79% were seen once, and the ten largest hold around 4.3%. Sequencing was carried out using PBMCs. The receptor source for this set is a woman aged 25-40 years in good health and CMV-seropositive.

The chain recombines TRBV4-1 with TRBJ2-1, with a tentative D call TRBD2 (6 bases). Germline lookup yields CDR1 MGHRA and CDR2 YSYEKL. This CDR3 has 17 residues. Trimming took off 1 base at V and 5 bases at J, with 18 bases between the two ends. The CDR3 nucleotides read TGCGCCAGCAGCCAAGTAGAAGGCCGCCCGGGAGACAATGAGCAGTTCTTC. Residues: CASSQVEGRPGDNEQFF.

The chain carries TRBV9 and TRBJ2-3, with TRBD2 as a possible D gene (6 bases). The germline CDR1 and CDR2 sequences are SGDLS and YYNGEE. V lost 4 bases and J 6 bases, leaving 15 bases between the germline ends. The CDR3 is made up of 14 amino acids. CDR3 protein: CASSLDYYQDTQYF. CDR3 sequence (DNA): TGTGCCAGCAGCCTGGACTATTACCAGGATACGCAGTATTTT.

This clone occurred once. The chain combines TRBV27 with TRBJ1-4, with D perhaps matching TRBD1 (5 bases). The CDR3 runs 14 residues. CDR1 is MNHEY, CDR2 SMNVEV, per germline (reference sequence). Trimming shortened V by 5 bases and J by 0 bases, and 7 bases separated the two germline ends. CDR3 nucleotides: TGTGCCAGCAGTACAGGTGCAACTAATGAAAAACTGTTTTTT. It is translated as CASSTGATNEKLFF.

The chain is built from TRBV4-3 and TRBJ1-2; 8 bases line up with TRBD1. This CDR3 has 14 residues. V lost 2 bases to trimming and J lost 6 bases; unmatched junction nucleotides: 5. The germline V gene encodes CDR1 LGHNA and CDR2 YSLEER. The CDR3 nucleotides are TGCGCCAGCAGCCAACCCGGGACAGGCAATGGCTACACCTTC. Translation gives CASSQPGTGNGYTF.

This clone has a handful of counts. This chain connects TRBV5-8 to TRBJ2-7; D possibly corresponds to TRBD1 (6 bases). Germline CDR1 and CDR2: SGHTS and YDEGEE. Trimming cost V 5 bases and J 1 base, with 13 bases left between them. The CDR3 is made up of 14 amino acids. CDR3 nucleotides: TGTGCCAGCAGGTCTACAGGGCGGTCCTACGAGCAGTACTTC. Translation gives CASRSTGRSYEQYF.

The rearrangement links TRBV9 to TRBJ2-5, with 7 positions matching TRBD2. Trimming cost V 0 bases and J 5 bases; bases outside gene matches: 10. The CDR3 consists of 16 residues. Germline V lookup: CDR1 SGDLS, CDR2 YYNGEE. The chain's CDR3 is CASSVGSSGEVETQYF. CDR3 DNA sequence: TGTGCCAGCAGCGTAGGTTCCAGCGGGGAGGTGGAGACCCAGTACTTC. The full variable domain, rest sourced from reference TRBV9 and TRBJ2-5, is DSGVTQTPKHLITATGQRVTLRCSPRSGDLSVYWYQQSLDQGLQFLIQYYNGEERAKGNILERFSAQQFPDLHSELNLSSLELGDSALYFCASSVGSSGEVETQYFGPGTRLLVL.

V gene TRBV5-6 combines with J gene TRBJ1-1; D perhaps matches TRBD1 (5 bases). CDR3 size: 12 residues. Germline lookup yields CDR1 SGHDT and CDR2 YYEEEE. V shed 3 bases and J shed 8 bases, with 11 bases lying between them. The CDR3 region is CASSSMPGEAFF. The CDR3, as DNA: TGTGCCAGCAGCTCGATGCCAGGGGAAGCTTTCTTT.

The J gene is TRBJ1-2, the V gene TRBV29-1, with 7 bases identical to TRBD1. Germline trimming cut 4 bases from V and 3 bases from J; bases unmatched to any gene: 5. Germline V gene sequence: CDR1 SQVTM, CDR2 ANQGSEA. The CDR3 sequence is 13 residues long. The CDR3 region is CSVGQGQDYGYTF. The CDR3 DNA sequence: TGCAGCGTTGGACAGGGTCAGGACTATGGCTACACCTTC. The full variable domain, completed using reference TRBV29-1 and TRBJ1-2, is SAVISQKPSRDICQRGTSLTIQCQVDSQVTMMFWYRQQPGQSLTLIATANQGSEATYESGFVIDKFPISRPNLTFSTLTVSNMSPEDSSIYLCSVGQGQDYGYTFGSGTRLTVV.

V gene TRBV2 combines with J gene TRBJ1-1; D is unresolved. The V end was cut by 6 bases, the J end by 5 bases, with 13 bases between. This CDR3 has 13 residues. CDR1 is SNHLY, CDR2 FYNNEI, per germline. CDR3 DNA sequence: TGTGCCAGCAGGGTGGGCCCCTGGACTGAAGCTTTCTTT. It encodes CASRVGPWTEAFF.

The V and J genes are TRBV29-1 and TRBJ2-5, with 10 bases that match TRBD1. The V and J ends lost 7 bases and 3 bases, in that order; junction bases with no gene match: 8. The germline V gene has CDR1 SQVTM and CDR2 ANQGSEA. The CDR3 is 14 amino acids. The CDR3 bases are TGCAGCGCTGATCCGGGGACAGGGGAAGAGACCCAGTACTTC. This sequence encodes CSADPGTGEETQYF.

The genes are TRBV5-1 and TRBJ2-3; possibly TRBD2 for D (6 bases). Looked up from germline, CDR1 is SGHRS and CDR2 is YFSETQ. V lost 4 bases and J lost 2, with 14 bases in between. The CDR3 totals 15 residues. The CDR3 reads CASSPFGGVTDTQYF. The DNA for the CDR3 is TGCGCCAGCAGCCCCTTTGGAGGGGTCACAGATACGCAGTATTTT.

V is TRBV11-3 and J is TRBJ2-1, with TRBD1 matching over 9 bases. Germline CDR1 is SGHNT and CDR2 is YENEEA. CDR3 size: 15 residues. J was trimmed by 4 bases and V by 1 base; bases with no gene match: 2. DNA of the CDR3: TGTGCCAGCAGCTTAGGGACAGGGGCGTACAATGAGCAGTTCTTC. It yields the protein CASSLGTGAYNEQFF.

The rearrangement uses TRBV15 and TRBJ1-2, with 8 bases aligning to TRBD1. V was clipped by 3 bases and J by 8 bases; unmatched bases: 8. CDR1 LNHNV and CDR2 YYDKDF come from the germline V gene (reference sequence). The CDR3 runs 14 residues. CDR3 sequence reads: CATSSPDRVEGYTF. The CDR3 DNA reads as TGTGCCACCAGCAGTCCGGACAGGGTAGAGGGCTACACCTTC.

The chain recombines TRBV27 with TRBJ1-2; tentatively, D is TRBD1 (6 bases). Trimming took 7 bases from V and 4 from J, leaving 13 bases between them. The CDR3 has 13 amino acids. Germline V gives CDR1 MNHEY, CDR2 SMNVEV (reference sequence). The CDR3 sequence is CASKPGVGYGYTF. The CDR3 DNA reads TGTGCCAGCAAACCAGGGGTGGGCTATGGCTACACCTTC.

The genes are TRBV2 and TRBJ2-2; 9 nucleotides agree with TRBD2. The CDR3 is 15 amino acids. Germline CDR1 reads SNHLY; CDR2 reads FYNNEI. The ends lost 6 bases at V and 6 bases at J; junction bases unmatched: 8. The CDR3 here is CASRLAGAGAGELFF. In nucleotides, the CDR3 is TGTGCCAGCAGATTAGCGGGGGCCGGGGCCGGGGAGCTGTTTTTT.

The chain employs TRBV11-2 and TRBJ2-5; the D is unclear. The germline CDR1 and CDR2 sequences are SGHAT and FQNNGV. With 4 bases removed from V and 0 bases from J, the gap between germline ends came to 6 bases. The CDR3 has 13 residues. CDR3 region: CASSSDYQETQYF. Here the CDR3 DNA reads TGTGCCAGCAGCTCTGACTACCAAGAGACCCAGTACTTC.

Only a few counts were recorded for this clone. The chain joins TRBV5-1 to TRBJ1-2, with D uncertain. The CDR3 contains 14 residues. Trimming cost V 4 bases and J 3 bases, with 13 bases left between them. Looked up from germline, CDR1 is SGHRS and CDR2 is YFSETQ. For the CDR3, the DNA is TGCGCCAGCAGCCCCCGATTGGCGGACTATGGCTACACCTTC. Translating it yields CASSPRLADYGYTF.

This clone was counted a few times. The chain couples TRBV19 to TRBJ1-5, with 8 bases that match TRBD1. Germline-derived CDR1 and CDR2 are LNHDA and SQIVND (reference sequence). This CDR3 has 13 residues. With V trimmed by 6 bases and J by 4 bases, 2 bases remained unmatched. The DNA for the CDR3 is TGTGCCAGTAGCGACAGGGGTAATCAGCCCCAGCATTTT. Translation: CASSDRGNQPQHF.

For the CDR3, the DNA is TGTGCCAGCAGCTTGGGGGGCGGCAGAGTATTATATGGCTACACCTTC. This encodes CASSLGGGRVLYGYTF. The chain carries TRBV5-6 and TRBJ1-2; a weak D match, TRBD1 (5 bases). From germline, CDR1 is SGHDT and CDR2 YYEEEE. The V end lost 0 bases, the J end lost 5 bases, and 17 bases lay between the germline ends. This CDR3 has 16 amino acids.

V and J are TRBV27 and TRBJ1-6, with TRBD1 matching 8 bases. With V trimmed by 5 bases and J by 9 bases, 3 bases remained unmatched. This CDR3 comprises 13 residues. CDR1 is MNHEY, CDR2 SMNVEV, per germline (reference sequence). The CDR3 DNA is TGTGCCAGCAGTGAGACAGGGGTTTCACCCCTCCACTTT. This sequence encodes CASSETGVSPLHF.

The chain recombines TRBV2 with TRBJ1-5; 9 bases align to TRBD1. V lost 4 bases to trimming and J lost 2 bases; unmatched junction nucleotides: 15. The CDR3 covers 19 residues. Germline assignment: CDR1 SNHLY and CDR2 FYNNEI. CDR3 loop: CASSVLRDRALAGNQPQHF. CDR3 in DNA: TGTGCCAGCAGTGTCCTCCGGGACAGGGCCTTGGCGGGCAATCAGCCCCAGCATTTT.

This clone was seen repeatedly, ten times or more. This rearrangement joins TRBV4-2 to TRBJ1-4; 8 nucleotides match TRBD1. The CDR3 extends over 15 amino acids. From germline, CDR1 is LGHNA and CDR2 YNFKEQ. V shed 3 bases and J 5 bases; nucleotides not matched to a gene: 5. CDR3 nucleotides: TGTGCCAGCAGCCACCTGACAGGGGAGAATGAAAAACTGTTTTTT. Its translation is CASSHLTGENEKLFF.

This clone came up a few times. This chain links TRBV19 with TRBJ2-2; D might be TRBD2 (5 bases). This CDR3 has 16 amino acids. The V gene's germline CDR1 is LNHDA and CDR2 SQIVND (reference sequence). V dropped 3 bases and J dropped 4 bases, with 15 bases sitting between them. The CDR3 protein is CASSIVGRHVTGELFF. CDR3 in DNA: TGTGCCAGTAGTATCGTTGGGAGACACGTCACCGGGGAGCTGTTTTTT.

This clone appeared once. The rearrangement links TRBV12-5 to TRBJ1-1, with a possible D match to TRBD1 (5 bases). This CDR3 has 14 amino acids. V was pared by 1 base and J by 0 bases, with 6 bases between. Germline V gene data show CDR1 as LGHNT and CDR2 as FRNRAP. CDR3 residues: CASGLGQLNTEAFF. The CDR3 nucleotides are TGTGCTAGTGGTTTGGGACAGCTGAACACTGAAGCTTTCTTT.

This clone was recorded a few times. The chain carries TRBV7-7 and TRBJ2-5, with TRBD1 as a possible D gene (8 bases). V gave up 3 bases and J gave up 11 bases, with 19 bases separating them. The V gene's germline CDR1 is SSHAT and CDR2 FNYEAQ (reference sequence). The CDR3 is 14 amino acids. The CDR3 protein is CASSFGQGAREQYF. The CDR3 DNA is TGTGCCAGCAGCTTCGGGCAGGGGGCGCGGGAGCAGTACTTC.

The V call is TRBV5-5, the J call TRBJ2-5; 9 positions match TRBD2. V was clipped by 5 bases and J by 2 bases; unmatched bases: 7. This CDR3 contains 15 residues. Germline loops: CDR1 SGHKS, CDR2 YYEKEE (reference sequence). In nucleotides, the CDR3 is TGTGCCAGCAGACGCCTAGCGGGACCACAAGAGACCCAGTACTTC. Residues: CASRRLAGPQETQYF.

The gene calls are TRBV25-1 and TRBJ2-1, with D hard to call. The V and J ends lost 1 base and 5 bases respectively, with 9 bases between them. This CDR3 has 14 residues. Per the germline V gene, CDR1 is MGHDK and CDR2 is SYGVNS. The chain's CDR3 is CASSEWRFDNEQFF. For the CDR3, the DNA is TGTGCCAGCAGTGAATGGAGATTTGACAATGAGCAGTTCTTC.